The 22 T cell receptor beta chains in this list originate from one sample, sequenced in a study of blood T cell repertoires in COVID-19. The data were produced by immunoSEQ multiplex PCR, yet TCRdb's version contains in-frame clones alone and is incomplete. The table lists 25,000 to 35,000 clones, 70% to 90% of them singletons. The specimen sequenced was peripheral blood. The receptors were gathered from a man older than 75 with active COVID-19.

V is TRBV6-5 and J is TRBJ1-5, with a possible D match to TRBD1 (5 bases). Germline values: CDR1 MNHEY, CDR2 SVGAGI. CDR3 length: 13 amino acids. V shed 6 bases and J shed 9 bases, with 15 bases lying between them. The CDR3 is CASSNGGKGPQHF. In nucleotides, the CDR3 is TGTGCCAGCAGCAACGGGGGGAAAGGGCCCCAGCATTTT.

This chain joins TRBV9 and TRBJ2-2, with D hard to call. This CDR3 contains 15 residues. Germline CDR1 reads SGDLS; CDR2 reads YYNGEE. The V gene lost 1 base and the J gene lost 4 bases, with 11 bases spanning the gap. CDR3 sequence: CASSVQPGSTGELFF. The DNA of the CDR3 is TGTGCCAGCAGCGTACAGCCAGGATCCACCGGGGAGCTGTTTTTT. Combining the CDR3 with reference TRBV9 and TRBJ2-2 gives the whole variable domain DSGVTQTPKHLITATGQRVTLRCSPRSGDLSVYWYQQSLDQGLQFLIQYYNGEERAKGNILERFSAQQFPDLHSELNLSSLELGDSALYFCASSVQPGSTGELFFGEGSRLTVL.

The gene calls are TRBV11-3 and TRBJ2-5; the match to TRBD1 covers 9 bases. Germline CDR1 and CDR2: SGHNT and YENEEA. This CDR3 is built from 15 residues. With 5 bases clipped from V and 5 bases from J, the junction kept 9 bases outside the gene matches. CDR3 loop: CASSNRQGGVETQYF. CDR3 DNA sequence: TGTGCCAGCAGCAACCGACAGGGGGGAGTTGAGACCCAGTACTTC.

The V call is TRBV5-4, the J call TRBJ1-4; D might be TRBD1 (5 bases). V was cut by 4 bases and J by 0 bases, with 7 bases left in between. Germline V gene sequence: CDR1 SGHNT, CDR2 YYREEE (reference sequence). CDR3 length: 14 residues. The CDR3 protein is CASSQQATNEKLFF. CDR3 coding DNA: TGTGCCAGCAGCCAACAGGCAACTAATGAAAAACTGTTTTTT.

The rearrangement joins TRBV28 to TRBJ1-1, with 11 bases lining up with TRBD1. This CDR3 is built from 14 residues. Germline-derived CDR1 and CDR2 are MDHEN and SYDVKM. The V segment lost 7 bases and the J segment 11 bases; nucleotides outside the gene matches: 12. This chain's CDR3 is CASTNLGQGALAFF. The CDR3 DNA follows: TGTGCCAGCACCAACCTCGGACAGGGGGCGTTGGCTTTCTTT.

In its sample, this clone was seen a few times. The CDR3 spells CASSQGEGYTF. The CDR3 region has the DNA TGTGCCAGCAGCCAGGGGGAAGGCTACACCTTC. The rearrangement links TRBV7-9 to TRBJ1-2; 7 bases fit TRBD1. Unmatched junction bases numbered 2, after V lost 5 bases and J lost 8 bases. This CDR3 spans 11 amino acids. Germline lookup yields CDR1 SEHNR and CDR2 FQNEAQ (reference sequence).

In its sample, this clone was seen a few times. V and J are TRBV4-2 and TRBJ2-7, with D possibly TRBD2 on 6 matching bases. V lost 4 bases to trimming and J lost 5 bases, with 12 bases between them. Germline V gene sequence: CDR1 LGHNA, CDR2 YNFKEQ. This CDR3 comprises 13 residues. The CDR3 bases are TGTGCCAGCAGCCCTTTGACTAGGGACGAGCAGTACTTC. Translation: CASSPLTRDEQYF.

The CDR3: CASSRRGLENIQYF. The CDR3 DNA reads TGTGCCAGCAGCCGCCGAGGGCTAGAAAACATTCAGTACTTC. This rearrangement joins TRBV2 to TRBJ2-4; a weak D match, TRBD2 (5 bases). The CDR3 length is 14 residues. The germline V and J ends were trimmed by 6 bases and 5 bases, with 14 bases remaining between them. Germline lookup yields CDR1 SNHLY and CDR2 FYNNEI.

This chain connects TRBV2 to TRBJ1-2, with a tentative D call TRBD1 (5 bases). The CDR3 is 15 residues long. Trimming left V 0 bases short and J 3 bases short, with 11 bases between. Per the germline V gene, CDR1 is SNHLY and CDR2 is FYNNEI. In DNA, the CDR3 is TGTGCCAGCAGTGAAGCGCTTCGACAGTACTATGGCTACACCTTC. Translated: CASSEALRQYYGYTF.

The chain employs TRBV6-5 and TRBJ1-1; 9 bases line up with TRBD1. This CDR3 contains 15 residues. Unmatched junction bases numbered 10, after V lost 6 bases and J lost 5 bases. Germline CDR1 reads MNHEY; CDR2 reads SVGAGI. CDR3 residues: CASSFPGQGVTEAFF. The CDR3 coding sequence is TGTGCCAGCAGCTTCCCGGGACAGGGTGTTACTGAAGCTTTCTTT.

The V and J genes are TRBV5-6 and TRBJ1-6; D may be TRBD1 (6 bases). Germline lookup yields CDR1 SGHDT and CDR2 YYEEEE. The CDR3 sequence is 14 residues long. The ends were cut back, 0 bases at V and 7 bases at J, with 8 bases in the middle. The CDR3 protein is CASSLGQDNSPLHF. CDR3 nucleotides: TGTGCCAGCAGCTTGGGACAGGACAATTCACCCCTCCACTTT.

This sequence joins TRBV18 and TRBJ2-5; 9 bases agree with TRBD1. Germline V lookup: CDR1 KGHSH, CDR2 LQKENI. With V trimmed by 3 bases and J by 1 base, 3 bases remained unmatched. This CDR3 contains 15 residues. CDR3 coding DNA: TGTGCCAGCTCACCCGGACAGGGGACCCAAGAGACCCAGTACTTC. It codes for CASSPGQGTQETQYF. The full variable domain, with the rest looked up from reference TRBV18 and TRBJ2-5, is NAGVMQNPRHLVRRRGQEARLRCSPMKGHSHVYWYRQLPEEGLKFMVYLQKENIIDESGMPKERFSAEFPKEGPSILRIQQVVRGDSAAYFCASSPGQGTQETQYFGPGTRLLVL.

The chain uses TRBV30 and TRBJ1-1, with 7 bases matching TRBD1. This CDR3 contains 13 residues. CDR1 is GTSNPN and CDR2 is SVGIG in the germline V gene (reference sequence). Losses at the gene ends were 2 bases for V and 5 bases for J; bases not matched to a gene: 5. CDR3 nucleotide sequence: TGTGCCTGGAGTAAGGGGGCGCGGACTGAAGCTTTCTTT. Protein: CAWSKGARTEAFF.

The rearrangement joins TRBV29-1 to TRBJ1-1; TRBD1 is a possible D gene (5 bases). In germline, CDR1 is SQVTM, CDR2 ANQGSEA. V was shortened by 7 bases and J by 4 bases, with 16 bases between the two germline ends. The CDR3 runs to 13 residues. The CDR3 coding sequence is TGCAGCGCAGACCTCGGGGGAGGCACTGAAGCTTTCTTT. Translated: CSADLGGGTEAFF.

This clone was found a few times. This chain links TRBV19 with TRBJ1-2; D is perhaps TRBD1 (6 bases). The length of the CDR3 is 12 residues. Trimming removed 4 bases from V and 8 bases from J, with 11 bases in between. Germline V gene data show CDR1 as LNHDA and CDR2 as SQIVND (reference sequence). The CDR3 DNA is TGTGCCAGTAGTACCAACAGGGACGGCTACACCTTC. Protein product: CASSTNRDGYTF. The complete variable domain, with remaining parts taken from reference TRBV19 and TRBJ1-2, reads DGGITQSPKYLFRKEGQNVTLSCEQNLNHDAMYWYRQDPGQGLRLIYYSQIVNDFQKGDIAEGYSVSREKKESFPLTVTSAQKNPTAFYLCASSTNRDGYTFGSGTRLTVV.

The chain employs TRBV28 and TRBJ2-1; possibly TRBD1 for D (7 bases). Germline CDR1 is MDHEN and CDR2 is SYDVKM. The CDR3 consists of 15 residues. The ends were cut back, 5 bases at V and 3 bases at J, with 14 bases in the middle. CDR3 protein: CASSAGGTYYNEQFF. In DNA, the CDR3 is TGTGCCAGCAGTGCAGGGGGGACTTACTACAATGAGCAGTTCTTC.

The V call is TRBV28, the J call TRBJ1-5; 8 bases are shared with TRBD1. The germline gives CDR1 MDHEN, CDR2 SYDVKM. The CDR3 runs to 16 residues. V lost 2 bases to trimming and J lost 6 bases; unmatched junction nucleotides: 9. The CDR3 here is CASSLRDRSVSQPQHF. The CDR3 DNA is TGTGCCAGCAGTTTACGGGACAGGTCGGTTAGTCAGCCCCAGCATTTT.

As to this clone: Other DNA sequences in this specimen translate into the identical CDR3. CDR3 in DNA: TGTGCCAGCAGTCGACAGGGGTATGGCTACACCTTC. Translation: CASSRQGYGYTF. The V call is TRBV25-1, the J call TRBJ1-2, with 8 positions matching TRBD1. The CDR3 totals 12 residues. J lost 5 bases, V lost 5 bases, and 1 base had no gene match. In germline, CDR1 is MGHDK, CDR2 SYGVNS.

The chain joins TRBV29-1 to TRBJ2-1; TRBD2 is a possible D gene (7 bases). The V end lost 4 bases, the J end lost 9 bases, and 22 bases lay between the germline ends. In germline, CDR1 is SQVTM, CDR2 ANQGSEA. This CDR3 is built from 15 residues. This CDR3 reads CSVGPSGPKGGEQFF. Written as DNA, the CDR3 is TGCAGCGTTGGTCCTAGCGGACCCAAGGGGGGTGAGCAGTTCTTC.

The chain links TRBV13 to TRBJ2-3; 9 nucleotides agree with TRBD2. Germline V gives CDR1 PRHDT, CDR2 FYEKMQ (reference sequence). Trimming took 0 bases from V and 0 from J; bases not matched to a gene: 4. There are 17 residues in the CDR3. This CDR3 is CASSLGLAGPSTDTQYF. CDR3 coding DNA: TGTGCCAGCAGCTTAGGGCTAGCGGGGCCTAGCACAGATACGCAGTATTTT.

The rearrangement joins TRBV18 to TRBJ1-1; possibly TRBD1 for D (5 bases). This CDR3 contains 15 residues. In germline, CDR1 is KGHSH, CDR2 LQKENI. V was shortened by 1 base and J by 3 bases, with 12 bases between the two germline ends. The CDR3 bases are TGTGCCAGCTCACCACTGCGACAAGGGGACACTGAAGCTTTCTTT. Protein: CASSPLRQGDTEAFF.

The V gene is TRBV5-1, the J gene TRBJ1-1; D is unresolved. Germline CDR1 reads SGHRS; CDR2 reads YFSETQ. V lost 1 base and J lost 5, with 12 bases in between. The CDR3 extends over 14 amino acids. CDR3 region: CASSLTPSGTEAFF. CDR3 coding DNA: TGCGCCAGCAGCTTGACCCCCTCGGGTACTGAAGCTTTCTTT.